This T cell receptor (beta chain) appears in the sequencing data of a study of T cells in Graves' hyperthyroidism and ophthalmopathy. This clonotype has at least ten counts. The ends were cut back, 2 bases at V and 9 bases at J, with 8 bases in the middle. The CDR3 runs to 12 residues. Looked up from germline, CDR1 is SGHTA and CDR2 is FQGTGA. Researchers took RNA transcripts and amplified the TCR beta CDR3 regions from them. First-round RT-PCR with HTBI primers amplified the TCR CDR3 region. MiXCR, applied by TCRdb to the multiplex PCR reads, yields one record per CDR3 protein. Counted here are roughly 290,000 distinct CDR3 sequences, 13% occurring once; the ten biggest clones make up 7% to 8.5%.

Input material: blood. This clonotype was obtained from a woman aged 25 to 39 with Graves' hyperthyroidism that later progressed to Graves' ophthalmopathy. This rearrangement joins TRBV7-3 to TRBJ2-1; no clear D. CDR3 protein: CASSLEDGEQFF. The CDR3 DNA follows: TGTGCCAGCAGCTTAGAGGACGGTGAGCAGTTCTTC.